A selection of T cell receptor beta chains follows, all from one sample in a study of blood T cell repertoires in COVID-19. Clones were read by immunoSEQ multiplex PCR, and TCRdb kept only the in-frame ones, dropping some. The repertoire holds about 30,000 clones, approximately 85% seen once, with about 9.6% in the top ten. Input material: peripheral blood. The receptor source for this set is an elderly man with active COVID-19. Both conserved end residues are part of each CDR3. D genes are given only for firm matches. Clone size is shown for a subset of rows, as once, few, many or a class of expanded clone.

V,size,D,J,CDR3,DNA
TRBV10-3,.,.,TRBJ2-5,CAISESSDSETQYF,TGTGCCATCAGTGAGTCGTCAGATTCAGAGACCCAGTACTTC
TRBV14,.,TRBD1,TRBJ1-1,CASSLRGRRTEAFF,TGTGCCAGCAGCCTCAGGGGGCGCCGGACTGAAGCTTTCTTT
TRBV6-5,.,.,TRBJ1-5,CASRGIGERQPQHF,TGTGCCAGCAGGGGGATAGGGGAAAGGCAGCCCCAGCATTTT
TRBV18,.,.,TRBJ2-5,CASSLRRLDSQETQYF,TGTGCCAGCTCACTACGACGTTTAGACAGTCAAGAGACCCAGTACTTC
TRBV6-2/TRBV6-3,.,TRBD2,TRBJ2-3,CASSPAGGADTQYF,TGTGCCAGCAGCCCAGCGGGGGGCGCAGATACGCAGTATTTT
TRBV2,.,TRBD2,TRBJ2-7,CASSEVAWTSSYEQYF,TGTGCCAGCAGTGAAGTCGCTTGGACTAGCTCCTACGAGCAGTACTTC
TRBV11-1,.,TRBD1,TRBJ2-2,CASSTRTGGFTGELFF,TGTGCCAGCAGCACCCGGACAGGGGGTTTCACCGGGGAGCTGTTTTTT
TRBV11-1,few,.,TRBJ2-7,CASSFQVDEQYF,TGTGCCAGCAGCTTCCAGGTGGACGAGCAGTACTTC
TRBV29-1,once,.,TRBJ2-7,CSVVQFRYEQYF,TGCAGCGTTGTACAGTTTCGCTACGAGCAGTACTTC
TRBV20-1,.,.,TRBJ2-1,CSASGGRGGTAYNELFF,TGCAGTGCTAGTGGGGGGAGGGGGGGAACTGCCTACAATGAGCTGTTCTTC
TRBV2,.,TRBD1,TRBJ2-7,CASRVTGGYEQYF,TGTGCCAGCAGGGTGACAGGGGGCTACGAGCAGTACTTC
TRBV6-2/TRBV6-3,.,.,TRBJ1-5,CASSPLGSGPQHF,TGTGCCAGCAGTCCCCTGGGCTCCGGGCCCCAGCATTTT
TRBV7-9,.,.,TRBJ2-5,CASSLGRVAETQYF,TGTGCCAGCAGCTTAGGAAGGGTAGCGGAGACCCAGTACTTC
TRBV11-3,once,.,TRBJ2-1,CASSLTGFGEQFF,TGTGCCAGCAGCTTAACAGGGTTCGGTGAGCAGTTCTTC
TRBV29-1,.,TRBD1,TRBJ1-2,CSVDDRGRYGYTF,TGCAGCGTAGACGACAGGGGGCGATATGGCTACACCTTC
TRBV7-2,.,TRBD2,TRBJ2-3,CASSLGLAGGTHTQYF,TGTGCCAGCAGCTTAGGACTAGCGGGGGGGACCCATACGCAGTATTTT
TRBV6-5,.,.,TRBJ2-1,CASRSGTKQFF,TGTGCCAGCAGATCCGGGACAAAGCAGTTCTTC
TRBV5-1,.,TRBD1,TRBJ2-5,CASSWGQGETQYF,TGCGCCAGCAGCTGGGGACAGGGGGAGACCCAGTACTTC
TRBV5-1,.,TRBD1,TRBJ2-5,CASSSTGGSETQYF,TGCGCCAGCAGCTCGACAGGGGGCTCGGAGACCCAGTACTTC
TRBV6-6,once,.,TRBJ1-5,CASSYVQGGNQPQHF,TGTGCCAGCAGTTACGTACAGGGTGGCAATCAGCCCCAGCATTTT
TRBV18,few,TRBD1,TRBJ2-1,CASSPGTDQNEQFF,TGTGCCAGCTCACCGGGGACAGACCAGAATGAGCAGTTCTTC
TRBV6-6,.,.,TRBJ1-2,CASSLHGEELYGYTF,TGTGCCAGCAGTCTACACGGGGAGGAACTTTATGGCTACACCTTC
TRBV6-6,.,TRBD1,TRBJ2-7,CASSAGTGGNYEQYF,TGTGCCAGCAGTGCCGGGACAGGGGGCAACTACGAGCAGTACTTC
TRBV18,.,.,TRBJ1-1,CASSPRSGGRNTEAFF,TGTGCCAGCTCACCACGGTCGGGGGGGCGGAACACTGAAGCTTTCTTT
TRBV7-6,.,.,TRBJ1-1,CASSLVGGVNTEAFF,TGTGCCAGCAGCTTAGTCGGGGGTGTGAACACTGAAGCTTTCTTT
TRBV4-3,.,.,TRBJ2-1,CASSQAPGGAYNEQFF,TGCGCCAGCAGCCAGGCCCCGGGGGGCGCCTACAATGAGCAGTTCTTC
TRBV3-1/TRBV3-2,.,TRBD2,TRBJ2-5,CASSQGTSGGSETQYF,TGTGCCAGCAGCCAGGGGACTAGCGGGGGGTCGGAGACCCAGTACTTC
TRBV6-4,.,TRBD1,TRBJ2-7,CASGTGGGYEQYF,TGTGCCAGTGGGACAGGAGGAGGTTACGAGCAGTACTTC
TRBV24-1,.,TRBD1,TRBJ2-2,CATSDFRTGPLLNTGELFF,TGTGCCACCAGTGATTTCCGGACAGGGCCCCTTTTAAACACCGGGGAGCTGTTTTTT
TRBV7-2,.,.,TRBJ2-7,CASSPGSYEQYF,TGTGCCAGCAGCCCAGGTTCCTACGAGCAGTACTTC
TRBV6-6,.,.,TRBJ1-5,CASRVRGGQPQHF,TGTGCCAGCAGGGTCAGGGGCGGTCAGCCCCAGCATTTT
TRBV19,.,TRBD2,TRBJ2-5,CASSMGLAGGQETQYF,TGTGCCAGTAGTATGGGACTAGCGGGGGGCCAAGAGACCCAGTACTTC
TRBV30,.,TRBD1,TRBJ1-1,CAWESGQGIPEAFF,TGTGCCTGGGAAAGTGGACAGGGAATACCTGAAGCTTTCTTT
TRBV27,.,TRBD1,TRBJ2-3,CASSLPNRGIDTQYF,TGTGCCAGCAGTTTACCTAACAGGGGGATAGATACGCAGTATTTT
TRBV30,.,TRBD2,TRBJ2-1,CAWSLPSGGAADEQFF,TGTGCCTGGAGTCTCCCTAGCGGGGGGGCCGCGGATGAGCAGTTCTTC
TRBV7-9,few,.,TRBJ2-2,CASSTRGGGSTGELFF,TGTGCCAGCAGCACACGCGGGGGCGGCAGCACCGGGGAGCTGTTTTTT
TRBV5-1,.,.,TRBJ1-2,CASSLGVAGARSLNYGYTF,TGCGCCAGCAGCTTGGGAGTGGCAGGGGCCCGTAGCCTCAACTATGGCTACACCTTC
TRBV11-2,.,TRBD1,TRBJ1-2,CASSPSSDRDYGYTF,TGTGCCAGCAGCCCCTCGTCGGACAGGGACTATGGCTACACCTTC
TRBV29-1,.,.,TRBJ1-2,CSVGETYGYTF,TGCAGCGTTGGGGAGACCTATGGCTACACCTTC
TRBV18,.,.,TRBJ2-7,CASSVGSYEQYF,TGTGCCAGCTCGGTCGGCTCCTACGAGCAGTACTTC
TRBV7-3,few,TRBD1,TRBJ1-1,CASSSPGGWEAFF,TGTGCCAGCAGCTCCCCAGGGGGCTGGGAAGCTTTCTTT
TRBV10-3,.,TRBD1,TRBJ2-7,CAISYRGDAQYF,TGTGCCATCAGTTACAGGGGCGACGCGCAGTACTTC
TRBV4-1,.,.,TRBJ1-3,CASSLRAGNTIYF,TGCGCCAGCAGCCTTAGAGCTGGAAACACCATATATTTT
TRBV5-1,.,TRBD1,TRBJ2-7,CASSPGTGDEEQYF,TGCGCCAGCAGCCCCGGGACAGGGGACGAAGAGCAGTACTTC
TRBV9,once,.,TRBJ2-5,CASSVALGGEETQYF,TGTGCCAGCAGCGTAGCTCTAGGGGGAGAAGAGACCCAGTACTTC
TRBV2,.,.,TRBJ1-3,CASSEAEGSAGNTIYF,TGTGCCAGCAGTGAAGCAGAGGGTAGCGCCGGAAACACCATATATTTT
TRBV3-1/TRBV3-2,.,TRBD1,TRBJ2-7,CASSLHTGGRNEQYF,TGTGCCAGCAGCCTCCATACAGGGGGCCGCAACGAGCAGTACTTC
TRBV30,.,.,TRBJ1-2,CAWSRRPTRQTDGYTF,TGTGCCTGGAGTCGCCGCCCGACGCGACAGACAGATGGCTACACCTTC
TRBV19,few,TRBD2,TRBJ2-1,CASSVRLAGGVNEQFF,TGTGCCAGTAGTGTACGACTAGCGGGGGGAGTTAATGAGCAGTTCTTC
TRBV2,.,.,TRBJ2-3,CASSARQASTDTQYF,TGTGCCAGCAGTGCTCGGCAGGCTAGCACAGATACGCAGTATTTT
TRBV24-1,.,TRBD2,TRBJ2-5,CATSDPTSGGAETQYF,TGTGCCACCAGTGACCCTACTAGCGGGGGGGCAGAGACCCAGTACTTC
TRBV5-1,.,TRBD1,TRBJ2-3,CASSVQGARGTDTQYF,TGCGCCAGCAGCGTCCAGGGGGCGCGAGGCACAGATACGCAGTATTTT
TRBV19,.,.,TRBJ1-3,CASSIGHSGNTIYF,TGTGCCAGTAGTATAGGACACTCTGGAAACACCATATATTTT
TRBV6-5,.,TRBD1,TRBJ1-1,CASRGPGTGWIAFF,TGTGCCAGCAGGGGACCGGGGACAGGGTGGATAGCTTTCTTT
TRBV9,.,.,TRBJ2-7,CASSRGGPSSYEQYF,TGTGCCAGTTCTAGGGGGGGCCCCAGCTCCTACGAGCAGTACTTC
TRBV19,.,TRBD2,TRBJ2-7,CASSISSGGASYEQYF,TGTGCCAGTAGTATCTCTAGCGGGGGGGCGTCCTACGAGCAGTACTTC
TRBV5-1,.,.,TRBJ2-2,CASSFAGANTGELFF,TGCGCCAGCAGCTTCGCGGGGGCCAACACCGGGGAGCTGTTTTTT